The 26 T cell receptor beta chains presented below share a single source sample, sequenced in a study of Ad26.COV2.S vaccination and SARS-CoV-2 variants. This sample's treatment: around 19 received Ad26.COV2.S at low or high dose, single or two shots; roughly 5 received placebo; per-sample allocation not given. Sampling occurred on day 63 after the first vaccine or placebo injection. Clones were sequenced by immunoSEQ multiplex PCR, and TCRdb holds only the in-frame ones, with some missing. The sample consists of some 520,000 clones, roughly 89% of them appearing once. The sequencing used peripheral blood, collected in a trial of Ad26.COV2.S vaccine versus placebo. The receptors shown here come from a person between 18 and 65 years old who received the Ad26.COV2.S COVID-19 vaccine or a placebo.

The chain couples TRBV5-1 to TRBJ1-2, with 7 bases matching TRBD1. The CDR3 has 15 amino acids. The germline V gene has CDR1 SGHRS and CDR2 YFSETQ. V lost 5 bases and J lost 1; bases outside the gene matches: 8. CDR3: CASRSTTGYNYGYTF. The CDR3 DNA sequence: TGCGCCAGCAGGTCGACGACAGGGTATAACTATGGCTACACCTTC.

The J gene is TRBJ1-3, the V gene TRBV7-9; D gene unclear. There are 12 residues in the CDR3. Between the trimmed V and J ends, which lost 3 bases and 3 bases, there was a span of 3 bases. Germline CDR1 reads SEHNR; CDR2 reads FQNEAQ (reference sequence). The CDR3 loop is CASSFSGNTIYF. DNA for the CDR3: TGTGCCAGCAGCTTTAGTGGAAACACCATATATTTT.

The rearrangement links TRBV14 to TRBJ1-1; TRBD1 matches at 7 bases. The V segment lost 0 bases and the J segment 10 bases; nucleotides outside the gene matches: 14. The CDR3 is made up of 16 amino acids. CDR1 is SGHDN and CDR2 is FVKESK in the germline V gene. Here the CDR3 DNA reads TGTGCCAGCAGCCAAGATCGGGGCCAGGGGGACCCGAGAGCTTTCTTT. Protein product: CASSQDRGQGDPRAFF.

The gene calls are TRBV4-1 and TRBJ2-3; D is perhaps TRBD2 (5 bases). V was clipped by 4 bases and J by 4 bases, with 12 bases between them. CDR3 length: 14 residues. The germline V gene has CDR1 MGHRA and CDR2 YSYEKL. CDR3 loop: CASSPRGDADTQYF. Here the CDR3 DNA reads TGCGCCAGCAGCCCTCGGGGTGACGCAGATACGCAGTATTTT.

The CDR3 DNA sequence: TGTGCCAGCAGTTTAGAGAACTATGGCTACACCTTC. Translation: CASSLENYGYTF. The chain couples TRBV12-3 or TRBV12-4 to TRBJ1-2; D is unclear. V dropped 1 base and J dropped 2 bases, with 2 bases sitting between them. The CDR3 runs 12 residues.

The chain joins TRBV19 to TRBJ1-2; D unresolved. This CDR3 has 14 residues. The V gene's germline CDR1 is LNHDA and CDR2 SQIVND (reference sequence). Trimming pared 5 bases from V and 7 bases from J, leaving 17 bases between. The CDR3 DNA reads TGTGCCAGTAGTCACCGGGCCAAGTCGGGTGGCTACACCTTC. It is translated as CASSHRAKSGGYTF.

The chain carries TRBV18 and TRBJ1-4; possibly TRBD1 for D (6 bases). This CDR3 is built from 16 residues. V was shortened by 5 bases and J by 10 bases, with 23 bases between the two germline ends. Germline CDR1 KGHSH, CDR2 LQKENI. The CDR3 coding sequence is TGTGCCAGCTCAAAACCCACAGGGATCGGGGGCGGAAAACTGTTTTTT. It translates to CASSKPTGIGGGKLFF.

This sequence joins TRBV9 and TRBJ1-1; possibly TRBD1 for D (5 bases). This CDR3 has 18 amino acids. Germline CDR1 SGDLS, CDR2 YYNGEE. V gave up 0 bases and J gave up 1 base, with 19 bases separating them. The CDR3: CASSVGLRAGTKNTEAFF. The DNA of the CDR3 is TGTGCCAGCAGCGTAGGGCTGAGGGCGGGGACCAAGAACACTGAAGCTTTCTTT.

The CDR3 DNA reads TGTGCCAGCAGTTTAGTTTCAGGGACAGGTCAGCCCCAGCATTTT. Encoded protein: CASSLVSGTGQPQHF. The gene calls are TRBV27 and TRBJ1-5; the match to TRBD1 covers 8 bases. V shed 2 bases, J shed 6 bases, and the junction held 6 bases outside the gene matches. Looked up from germline, CDR1 is MNHEY and CDR2 is SMNVEV (reference sequence). This CDR3 region has 15 residues.

This rearrangement joins TRBV5-4 to TRBJ2-3; 10 bases are a match to TRBD2. The CDR3 sequence is 15 residues long. Trimming cost V 1 base and J 5 bases; bases outside gene matches: 4. CDR1 SGHNT and CDR2 YYREEE come from the germline V gene (reference sequence). DNA for the CDR3: TGTGCCAGCAGCTTGAGGACTAGCGGAGGAGATACGCAGTATTTT. Translating it yields CASSLRTSGGDTQYF. Together with reference TRBV5-4 and TRBJ2-3, the CDR3 gives the full variable domain: ETGVTQSPTHLIKTRGQQVTLRCSSQSGHNTVSWYQQALGQGPQFIFQYYREEENGRGNFPPRFSGLQFPNYSSELNVNALELDDSALYLCASSLRTSGGDTQYFGPGTRLTVL.

The genes are TRBV5-1 and TRBJ1-4; D remains unclear. The germline V and J ends were trimmed by 5 bases and 4 bases, with 12 bases remaining between them. The CDR3 is 14 residues long. Per germline, CDR1 SGHRS and CDR2 YFSETQ. CDR3 sequence: CASRVVSGNEKLFF. CDR3 coding DNA: TGCGCCAGCAGAGTGGTGTCGGGTAATGAAAAACTGTTTTTT.

The V call is TRBV6-5, the J call TRBJ2-5; D unresolved. The CDR3 extends over 13 amino acids. V gave up 8 bases and J gave up 5 bases, with 15 bases separating them. The germline V gene has CDR1 MNHEY and CDR2 SVGAGI. This chain's CDR3 is CASQIVGVETQYF. The CDR3 region has the DNA TGTGCCAGCCAGATCGTTGGGGTTGAGACCCAGTACTTC.

The table lists this clone with a count of one. This chain links TRBV5-6 with TRBJ2-5, with 8 bases that match TRBD2. Trimming at V came to 4 bases and at J to 0 bases, leaving 5 bases not matched to a gene. Germline CDR1 reads SGHDT; CDR2 reads YYEEEE. The CDR3 is 15 residues long. CDR3 sequence (DNA): TGTGCCAGCAGCCGAACTAGCGGCTACCAAGAGACCCAGTACTTC. Protein: CASSRTSGYQETQYF.

This clone was picked up many times. This same CDR3 is encoded by further DNA sequences in the sample. The rearrangement joins TRBV18 to TRBJ1-6; D remains ambiguous. This CDR3 contains 12 residues. The V end was cut by 3 bases, the J end by 7 bases, with 4 bases between. Per the germline V gene, CDR1 is KGHSH and CDR2 is LQKENI. CDR3 residues: CASSPPNSPLHF. CDR3 DNA: TGTGCCAGCTCACCTCCCAATTCACCCCTCCACTTT.

The chain employs TRBV24-1 and TRBJ2-3; either TRBD1 or TRBD2 may fit D (5 bases each). The germline V gene encodes CDR1 KGHDR and CDR2 SFDVKD. Trimming cost V 4 bases and J 2 bases, with 18 bases left between them. The CDR3 is 17 residues long. The CDR3 DNA sequence: TGTGCCACCAGTGACCAGTCGGGGCCTAGGACCACAGATACGCAGTATTTT. It codes for CATSDQSGPRTTDTQYF.

This clone was counted between two and nine times. V is TRBV4-1 and J is TRBJ1-3; D gene ambiguous. In germline, CDR1 is MGHRA, CDR2 YSYEKL. The CDR3 extends over 13 amino acids. Deletions cut 3 bases from V and 7 bases from J, with 10 bases between. The CDR3: CASSQGIWNTIYF. CDR3 nucleotide sequence: TGCGCCAGCAGCCAGGGAATCTGGAACACCATATATTTT.

This sequence joins TRBV5-6 and TRBJ2-7; weak D call: TRBD2 (6 bases). CDR1 and CDR2 (germline): SGHDT, YYEEEE. The CDR3 is 16 amino acids. Trimming left V 4 bases short and J 1 base short, with 18 bases between. This chain's CDR3 is CASSILPGLQSYEQYF. The CDR3 nucleotides read TGTGCCAGCAGCATACTACCGGGACTCCAATCCTACGAGCAGTACTTC.

This clone was detected once. This rearrangement joins TRBV7-9 to TRBJ2-1, with TRBD2 matching over 8 bases. Trimming at V came to 3 bases and at J to 6 bases, leaving 10 bases not matched to a gene. Germline CDR1 SEHNR, CDR2 FQNEAQ (reference sequence). CDR3 size: 16 residues. The CDR3 region has the DNA TGTGCCAGCAGCTTGAATCCAGCGGGAGTCTCCAATGAGCAGTTCTTC. This translates into CASSLNPAGVSNEQFF.

The chain combines TRBV7-6 with TRBJ2-2; 8 bases map to TRBD1. With 6 bases clipped from V and 1 base from J, the junction kept 4 bases outside the gene matches. The CDR3 extends over 15 amino acids. Per the germline V gene, CDR1 is SGHVS and CDR2 is FNYEAQ. The CDR3, as DNA: TGTGCCAGCAGTCCGGGGACAGGGAACACCGGGGAGCTGTTTTTT. Protein product: CASSPGTGNTGELFF.

The count of this clone is one. The V call is TRBV3-1 (or the pseudogene TRBV3-2), the J call TRBJ1-5, with D uncertain. CDR1 and CDR2 from the germline V gene are LGHDT and YNNKEL (reference sequence). This CDR3 contains 12 residues. Deletions cut 8 bases from V and 6 bases from J, with 11 bases between. CDR3 region: CASHDPTQPQHF. The CDR3 DNA reads TGTGCCAGCCATGACCCGACTCAGCCCCAGCATTTT.

This clone was picked up one time. CDR3 amino acids: CAAAMSSYNEQFF. CDR3 bases: TGTGCCGCCGCCATGAGCTCCTACAATGAGCAGTTCTTC. The V and J genes are TRBV10-3 and TRBJ2-1; D is undetermined. The CDR3 runs to 13 residues. V lost 11 bases, J lost 0 bases, and 11 bases lay in between. Germline assignment: CDR1 ENHRY and CDR2 SYGVKD.

Of note for this clone: The same CDR3 also results from other DNA sequences found in this sample. The chain links TRBV7-2 to TRBJ1-5; the D gene is possibly TRBD1 (6 bases). CDR1 and CDR2 from the germline V gene are SGHTA and FQGNSA. The ends were cut back, 5 bases at V and 4 bases at J, with 12 bases in the middle. This CDR3 is 14 amino acids long. In DNA, the CDR3 is TGTGCCAGCAGCGCGGACAGAGTAAATCAGCCCCAGCATTTT. Amino acids: CASSADRVNQPQHF.

The chain employs TRBV29-1 and TRBJ2-7; the D gene is possibly TRBD1 (6 bases). This CDR3 comprises 12 residues. Germline assignment: CDR1 SQVTM and CDR2 ANQGSEA. V was pared by 2 bases and J by 5 bases, with 10 bases between. CDR3 in amino acids: CSVEWGRNEQYF. The CDR3, as DNA: TGCAGCGTTGAATGGGGGCGCAACGAGCAGTACTTC.

The chain is built from TRBV30 and TRBJ2-5; the D is unclear. V was clipped by 4 bases and J by 6 bases, with 9 bases between them. This CDR3 comprises 11 residues. Germline assignment: CDR1 GTSNPN and CDR2 SVGIG (reference sequence). The CDR3, as DNA: TGTGCCTGGACGCAGGCGAAGACCCAGTACTTC. This encodes CAWTQAKTQYF.

This rearrangement joins TRBV28 to TRBJ2-2; 10 bases align to TRBD1. CDR3 length equals 16 residues. The J segment lost 4 bases and the V segment lost 1 base, leaving 3 bases of the junction unmatched. Germline V lookup: CDR1 MDHEN, CDR2 SYDVKM. The CDR3 nucleotides read TGTGCCAGCAGTTTATCAGGACAGGGGGGCACCGGGGAGCTGTTTTTT. Its protein product is CASSLSGQGGTGELFF.

This chain joins TRBV28 and TRBJ2-7; unclear D gene. V was cut by 5 bases and J by 2 bases, with 10 bases left in between. From germline, CDR1 is MDHEN and CDR2 SYDVKM. There are 13 residues in the CDR3. The CDR3, as DNA: TGTGCCAGCAGTCTCCGAACCCCCTACGAGCAGTACTTC. Its protein is CASSLRTPYEQYF.